The present T cell receptor beta chain was sequenced within a study of blood T cell repertoires in COVID-19. Background on the study: COVID-19 samples from acute and convalescent phases originated in the United States, Italy and Spain. In each case, the material was cDNA or gDNA derived from T cells, B-cell-depleted T cells, or PBMCs.

In Seattle, patients joined the study during active infection and were tracked longitudinally. V lost 6 bases, J lost 9 bases, and 8 bases stayed unmatched. The germline V gene has CDR1 MNHEY and CDR2 SVGAGI. The CDR3 extends over 13 amino acids. This clone was observed once. Authors' methods: Reference gene primer amplification gave nucleated cell count estimates. Sequenced by immunoSEQ multiplex PCR; TCRdb stores in-frame clones only, minus some. V and J calls and clone size are given by that table; D and trimming were obtained from the DNA. The table shows 200,000 to 250,000 clones, with approximately 78% occurring only once.

This clonotype was sampled from a woman older than 75 with COVID-19, enrolled during active disease. Sequencing was done on a sample of peripheral blood. V gene TRBV6-5 combines with J gene TRBJ2-1; 7 nucleotides agree with TRBD2. CDR3 region: CASSRTRGGEQFF. Written as DNA, the CDR3 is TGTGCCAGCAGCAGGACTAGGGGAGGTGAGCAGTTCTTC.